The 27 T cell receptor beta chains below come from one sample, sequenced in a study of blood T cell repertoires in COVID-19. Measured with immunoSEQ multiplex PCR; TCRdb has only the in-frame clones, and not every one. Of 240,000 or so clones in the sample, 70% to 85% are singletons; the top ten hold around 2%. The sequencing sample was made of peripheral blood. The receptors derive from a woman over 75 with acute or convalescent COVID-19.

The chain recombines TRBV20-1 with TRBJ2-7; D ambiguous. V was trimmed by 5 bases and J by 1 base, leaving 12 bases between them. The CDR3 extends over 13 amino acids. Per the germline V gene, CDR1 is DFQATT and CDR2 is SNEGSKA (reference sequence). CDR3 amino acids: CSARAARSYEQYF. CDR3 DNA: TGCAGTGCTCGTGCGGCTAGGTCCTACGAGCAGTACTTC.

The gene calls are TRBV28 and TRBJ1-4; D might be TRBD1 (5 bases). The CDR3 length is 13 residues. Germline V gives CDR1 MDHEN, CDR2 SYDVKM. V was pared by 4 bases and J by 4 bases, with 7 bases between. CDR3 amino acids: CASSSGGNEKLFF. DNA of the CDR3: TGTGCCAGCAGTTCCGGGGGTAATGAAAAACTGTTTTTT.

V is TRBV4-2 and J is TRBJ1-2; D might be TRBD1 (6 bases). V dropped 0 bases and J dropped 2 bases, with 13 bases sitting between them. Germline CDR1 and CDR2: LGHNA and YNFKEQ. The CDR3 is 16 residues long. The CDR3 DNA sequence: TGTGCCAGCAGCCAAGATATACAGGGAGGGAACTATGGCTACACCTTC. As protein: CASSQDIQGGNYGYTF.

The chain recombines TRBV28 with TRBJ2-6, with unresolved D. The CDR3 length is 12 residues. Trimming cost V 9 bases and J 0 bases, with 3 bases left between them. Germline CDR1 reads MDHEN; CDR2 reads SYDVKM. This CDR3 reads CASSSGANVLTF. For the CDR3, the DNA is TGTGCCAGTAGCTCTGGGGCCAACGTCCTGACTTTC.

This clone appeared once. J is TRBJ2-7 and V is TRBV28; 7 bases are shared with TRBD2. Per the germline V gene, CDR1 is MDHEN and CDR2 is SYDVKM. The CDR3 runs 15 residues. V gave up 6 bases and J gave up 6 bases; unmatched junction bases: 14. CDR3: CASSRGDSLGAEQYF. The CDR3 nucleotides read TGTGCCAGCAGCCGGGGGGACTCCCTGGGAGCCGAGCAGTACTTC. The full variable domain, completed using reference TRBV28 and TRBJ2-7, is DVKVTQSSRYLVKRTGEKVFLECVQDMDHENMFWYRQDPGLGLRLIYFSYDVKMKEKGDIPEGYSVSREKKERFSLILESASTNQTSMYLCASSRGDSLGAEQYFGPGTRLTVT.

A few counts support this clone. The rearrangement joins TRBV7-2 to TRBJ2-3, with D unclear. Germline V gene lookup returns CDR1 SGHTA and CDR2 FQGNSA. V was cut by 1 base and J by 2 bases, with 13 bases left in between. The CDR3 is made up of 16 amino acids. The CDR3 spells CASSLGSPTYTDTQYF. The CDR3 region has the DNA TGTGCCAGCAGCTTAGGTTCCCCCACTTACACAGATACGCAGTATTTT.

This clone was counted only a few times. The rearrangement links TRBV7-2 to TRBJ1-1; D may be TRBD1 (5 bases). Per germline, CDR1 SGHTA and CDR2 FQGNSA. The ends were cut back, 1 base at V and 6 bases at J, with 18 bases in the middle. This CDR3 contains 16 residues. DNA of the CDR3: TGTGCCAGCAGCTTAGTAGTTGGGGCACCGGACGCTGAAGCTTTCTTT. This sequence encodes CASSLVVGAPDAEAFF.

This sequence joins TRBV11-2 and TRBJ2-1; D remains ambiguous. The CDR3 consists of 17 residues. V lost 1 base, J lost 5 bases, and 18 bases lay in between. Germline V gene sequence: CDR1 SGHAT, CDR2 FQNNGV. The chain's CDR3 is CASSLAPGLLLNNEQFF. The CDR3 DNA sequence: TGTGCCAGCAGCTTAGCGCCTGGCCTCCTTCTCAACAATGAGCAGTTCTTC.

This chain uses TRBV5-1 with TRBJ2-7, with 10 bases lining up with TRBD2. CDR1 and CDR2 (germline): SGHRS, YFSETQ. The J segment lost 6 bases and the V segment lost 4 bases, leaving 13 bases of the junction unmatched. The CDR3 contains 16 residues. The CDR3: CASSPLAGGGIGEQYF. In nucleotides, the CDR3 is TGCGCCAGCAGCCCTTTAGCGGGAGGTGGTATAGGCGAGCAGTACTTC.

The chain employs TRBV29-1 and TRBJ2-3; 7 bases are shared with TRBD2. Germline CDR1 reads SQVTM; CDR2 reads ANQGSEA. J lost 2 bases, V lost 6 bases, and 5 bases had no gene match. The CDR3 totals 13 residues. The DNA of the CDR3 is TGCAGCGTCAAAGGGACTATCACAGATACGCAGTATTTT. Its translation is CSVKGTITDTQYF.

The chain carries TRBV6-2 or TRBV6-3 and TRBJ1-2; 7 bases agree with TRBD1. This CDR3 spans 13 amino acids. Germline assignment: CDR1 MNHEY and CDR2 SVGEGT. V dropped 0 bases and J dropped 7; count of bases not matched to a gene: 2. The CDR3 region is CASSYSRGLGYTF. The CDR3 DNA is TGTGCCAGCAGTTACTCGAGGGGGCTTGGCTACACCTTC.

CDR3: CASIPERGLSYEQYF. DNA for the CDR3: TGTGCCAGCATCCCTGAGCGGGGCCTCTCCTACGAGCAGTACTTC. The chain combines TRBV28 with TRBJ2-7; 7 bases match TRBD2. The germline gives CDR1 MDHEN, CDR2 SYDVKM. Trimming removed 7 bases from V and 0 bases from J; junction bases left unmatched: 9. The CDR3 is made up of 15 amino acids.

V usage is TRBV24-1 and J usage is TRBJ2-7; 8 bases align to TRBD2. Germline-derived CDR1 and CDR2 are KGHDR and SFDVKD. Losses at the gene ends were 4 bases for V and 6 bases for J; bases not matched to a gene: 7. This CDR3 comprises 14 residues. The CDR3 DNA reads as TGTGCCACCAGTGACGCCGGGACTAGTAGCGAGCAGTACTTC. Amino acid sequence: CATSDAGTSSEQYF.

This clone has a handful of counts. The chain employs TRBV2 and TRBJ1-1; TRBD1 agrees at 7 bases. V shed 2 bases, J shed 3 bases, and the junction held 3 bases outside the gene matches. In germline, CDR1 is SNHLY, CDR2 FYNNEI. The CDR3 length is 14 residues. The CDR3 coding sequence is TGTGCCAGCAGTGAAACAGGGGAGGACACTGAAGCTTTCTTT. Residues: CASSETGEDTEAFF.

The rearrangement uses TRBV3-1 (or the pseudogene TRBV3-2) and TRBJ1-1; TRBD1 agrees at 7 bases. The germline V gene has CDR1 LGHDT and CDR2 YNNKEL (reference sequence). The CDR3 runs 15 residues. V trimming: 4 bases; J trimming: 4 bases; junction bases outside the gene matches: 9. The CDR3 DNA is TGTGCCAGCAGCCGATCGACAGGGCCCTCCACTGAAGCTTTCTTT. Its translation is CASSRSTGPSTEAFF.

The V call is TRBV11-2, the J call TRBJ1-2, with 7 bases identical to TRBD1. The CDR3 is 13 amino acids. Germline CDR1 and CDR2: SGHAT and FQNNGV. V shed 2 bases and J 4 bases; nucleotides not matched to a gene: 1. This CDR3 reads CASSLNRGYGYTF. CDR3 DNA sequence: TGTGCCAGCAGCTTAAACAGGGGCTATGGCTACACCTTC.

The rearrangement joins TRBV4-3 to TRBJ2-2, with TRBD2 identical over 9 bases. Per the germline V gene, CDR1 is LGHNA and CDR2 is YSLEER. The V and J ends lost 2 bases and 0 bases, in that order; junction bases with no gene match: 10. The CDR3 runs 19 residues. The CDR3 DNA follows: TGCGCCAGCAGCCAATTCGTGGGCGGGAGGGGCACGAACACCGGGGAGCTGTTTTTT. Translated: CASSQFVGGRGTNTGELFF.

This chain connects TRBV15 to TRBJ2-2, with 9 bases aligning to TRBD2. Trimming took 7 bases from V and 0 from J; bases not matched to a gene: 12. The V gene's germline CDR1 is LNHNV and CDR2 YYDKDF (reference sequence). The CDR3 has 18 amino acids. CDR3 in DNA: TGTGCCACCAAGGGGCCTGAAGGGACTAGCTCGAACACCGGGGAGCTGTTTTTT. Protein sequence: CATKGPEGTSSNTGELFF. The full variable domain, with the rest looked up from reference TRBV15 and TRBJ2-2, is DAMVIQNPRYQVTQFGKPVTLSCSQTLNHNVMYWYQQKSSQAPKLLFHYYDKDFNNEADTPDNFQSRRPNTSFCFLDIRSPGLGDTAMYLCATKGPEGTSSNTGELFFGEGSRLTVL.

The chain has TRBV6-2 or TRBV6-3 and TRBJ2-3; D is possibly TRBD1 (6 bases). The CDR3 is 15 residues long. The germline V gene encodes CDR1 MNHEY and CDR2 SVGEGT. V lost 5 bases, J lost 1 base, and 13 bases lay in between. The CDR3 region is CASSHHRARTDTQYF. CDR3 sequence (DNA): TGTGCCAGCAGTCACCACAGGGCGCGCACAGATACGCAGTATTTT.

V is TRBV6-2 or TRBV6-3 and J is TRBJ2-1; TRBD2 matches 8 bases. The germline gives CDR1 MNHEY, CDR2 SVGEGT. V lost 6 bases and J lost 8; bases outside the gene matches: 12. This CDR3 is 15 amino acids long. CDR3 loop: CASSPGRASLDEQFF. Here the CDR3 DNA reads TGTGCCAGCAGCCCCGGGAGGGCCTCTCTCGATGAGCAGTTCTTC.

This clone has only a few counts. The rearrangement links TRBV29-1 to TRBJ1-5, with 8 bases identical to TRBD1. Germline V gives CDR1 SQVTM, CDR2 ANQGSEA. V lost 6 bases and J lost 7; bases outside the gene matches: 8. CDR3 length: 13 amino acids. The CDR3 region has the DNA TGCAGCGTCGGACAGGGTTTAGGGCAGCCCCAGCATTTT. It encodes CSVGQGLGQPQHF.

V is TRBV27 and J is TRBJ2-7, with D perhaps matching TRBD2 (5 bases). Germline CDR1 reads MNHEY; CDR2 reads SMNVEV (reference sequence). Trimming took 2 bases from V and 4 from J, leaving 15 bases between them. The CDR3 runs to 15 residues. Written as DNA, the CDR3 is TGTGCCAGCAGTTTAGACCCTAGCCTCTTATACGAGCAGTACTTC. Protein sequence: CASSLDPSLLYEQYF.

The CDR3 DNA reads TGTGCCAGCAGGAGCCCTCAGGGGTCCTCCTACGAGCAGTACTTC. Protein: CASRSPQGSSYEQYF. The rearrangement uses TRBV6-5 and TRBJ2-7; D perhaps matches TRBD1 (6 bases). This CDR3 has 15 amino acids. Germline assignment: CDR1 MNHEY and CDR2 SVGAGI. V was shortened by 6 bases and J by 0 bases, with 15 bases between the two germline ends.

Remarks on this clone: Other DNA sequences in this sample translate to the same CDR3. V gene TRBV19 combines with J gene TRBJ1-4; 10 positions match TRBD1. Germline loops: CDR1 LNHDA, CDR2 SQIVND (reference sequence). J was trimmed by 8 bases and V by 4 bases; bases with no gene match: 1. The CDR3 consists of 13 residues. Here the CDR3 reads CASSRDRGEKLFF. The CDR3 DNA follows: TGTGCCAGTAGTAGGGACAGGGGCGAAAAACTGTTTTTT. The variable domain in full, completed from reference TRBV19 and TRBJ1-4, reads DGGITQSPKYLFRKEGQNVTLSCEQNLNHDAMYWYRQDPGQGLRLIYYSQIVNDFQKGDIAEGYSVSREKKESFPLTVTSAQKNPTAFYLCASSRDRGEKLFFGSGTQLSVL.

In the case of this clone: At the DNA level, this CDR3 is encoded by other sequences in the same sample as well. J is TRBJ2-2 and V is TRBV4-3, with D tentatively TRBD2 (7 bases). Trimming shortened V by 2 bases and J by 1 base, and 20 bases separated the two germline ends. The germline CDR1 and CDR2 sequences are LGHNA and YSLEER. The CDR3 extends over 19 amino acids. DNA of the CDR3: TGCGCCAGCAGCCAAACGATACCTACAAGGGGGGGGAACACCGGGGAGCTGTTTTTT. This translates into CASSQTIPTRGGNTGELFF.

The chain employs TRBV5-1 and TRBJ2-2; maybe TRBD1 (6 bases). V dropped 0 bases and J dropped 1 base, with 10 bases sitting between them. Germline CDR1 reads SGHRS; CDR2 reads YFSETQ. This CDR3 is 16 amino acids long. CDR3: CASSLVETGNTGELFF. Here the CDR3 DNA reads TGCGCCAGCAGCTTGGTAGAGACAGGGAACACCGGGGAGCTGTTTTTT.

V and J are TRBV2 and TRBJ1-1; 7 positions match TRBD1. The CDR3 covers 13 residues. From germline, CDR1 is SNHLY and CDR2 FYNNEI. After removal of 4 bases from V and 8 bases from J, the junction contained 7 bases not matched to a gene. In DNA form, the CDR3 reads TGTGCCAGCAGTGTTAATATAGGGGGCGAAGCTTTCTTT. Residues: CASSVNIGGEAFF.